This TCR beta chain was documented in a study of neurological immune-mediated disorders. This clonotype was seen a few times. Germline CDR1 is SEHNR and CDR2 is FQNEAQ (reference sequence). Unmatched junction bases numbered 8, after V lost 5 bases and J lost 5 bases. This CDR3 has 15 amino acids. TCRdb called the 5' RACE reads again in MiXCR, with one record for every CDR3 protein. In the table there are about 82,000 distinct CDR3 sequences, 2.5% to 3% of which are singletons. Sequencing input: PBMCs. The TCR originated in a woman younger than 45 with multiple sclerosis. The chain links TRBV7-9 to TRBJ1-1; 10 positions agree with TRBD1. The CDR3 spells CASSLGTGEGTEAFF. In DNA, the CDR3 is TGTGCCAGCAGCCTCGGGACAGGGGAGGGGACTGAAGCTTTCTTT.